The next 26 T cell receptor beta chains were all read from a single sample in a study of cytomegalovirus exposure and HLA in healthy donors. A multiplex PCR was run with 60 Vbeta primers and 13 Jbeta primers. Profiled with immunoSEQ multiplex PCR; TCRdb holds only in-frame clones, not every one. The sample carries about 140,000 clones, roughly four fifths recorded once. Sequencing was performed on PBMCs. The receptors shown here come from a young man in good health and CMV-seropositive.

The chain is built from TRBV11-2 and TRBJ2-7; D is undetermined. From germline, CDR1 is SGHAT and CDR2 FQNNGV. Trimming removed 5 bases from V and 0 bases from J, with 11 bases in between. This CDR3 spans 14 amino acids. The CDR3, as DNA: TGTGCCAGCAGCCCAAGCCCGAACTCCTACGAGCAGTACTTC. Translating gives CASSPSPNSYEQYF.

The genes are TRBV7-9 and TRBJ2-7; D unresolved. CDR3 length: 11 amino acids. V was cut by 3 bases and J by 6 bases, with 6 bases left in between. In germline, CDR1 is SEHNR, CDR2 FQNEAQ (reference sequence). CDR3 amino acids: CASSLGREQYF. CDR3 nucleotides: TGTGCCAGCAGCTTGGGCCGCGAGCAGTACTTC.

The chain uses TRBV28 and TRBJ1-2, with TRBD1 as a possible D gene (6 bases). The CDR3 spans 16 residues. V lost 3 bases and J lost 7, with 21 bases in between. Germline loops: CDR1 MDHEN, CDR2 SYDVKM. Written as DNA, the CDR3 is TGTGCCAGCAGTTTCGGACTTCAGGGGATAGAAGGTGGCTACACCTTC. Its protein is CASSFGLQGIEGGYTF.

The chain recombines TRBV10-3 with TRBJ2-7; possible D gene TRBD1, 7 bases. Germline V gives CDR1 ENHRY, CDR2 SYGVKD. The V end lost 4 bases, the J end lost 7 bases, and 20 bases lay between the germline ends. This CDR3 is 15 amino acids long. CDR3 in amino acids: CAISGEAGTVWEQYF. In DNA, the CDR3 is TGTGCCATCAGTGGGGAGGCCGGGACAGTCTGGGAGCAGTACTTC.

The V and J genes are TRBV4-1 and TRBJ2-1, with 7 nucleotides matching TRBD2. The CDR3 is 16 amino acids. From germline, CDR1 is MGHRA and CDR2 YSYEKL. Germline trimming cut 0 bases from V and 2 bases from J; bases unmatched to any gene: 4. The CDR3 coding sequence is TGCGCCAGCAGCCAAGAGTCTAGCGGTACCTACAATGAGCAGTTCTTC. The encoded protein is CASSQESSGTYNEQFF.

This clone was seen a few times. The chain carries TRBV4-2 and TRBJ1-1; no firm D call. The CDR3 covers 14 residues. The V end lost 0 bases, the J end lost 5 bases, and 10 bases lay between the germline ends. The V gene's germline CDR1 is LGHNA and CDR2 YNFKEQ. The CDR3: CASSQDEVATEAFF. The CDR3 DNA reads TGTGCCAGCAGCCAAGATGAGGTGGCGACTGAAGCTTTCTTT.

This clone was picked up one time. This chain joins TRBV27 and TRBJ2-7; 14 bases agree with TRBD2. The germline V gene encodes CDR1 MNHEY and CDR2 SMNVEV (reference sequence). V lost 5 bases, J lost 6 bases, and 6 bases stayed unmatched. The CDR3 covers 15 residues. The CDR3 loop is CASSVTSGRALEQYF. The CDR3 DNA sequence: TGTGCCAGCAGTGTGACTAGCGGGAGGGCCCTCGAGCAGTACTTC.

The rearrangement links TRBV15 to TRBJ2-3, with TRBD2 identical over 8 bases. Unmatched junction bases numbered 3, after V lost 3 bases and J lost 4 bases. This CDR3 contains 14 residues. The germline gives CDR1 LNHNV, CDR2 YYDKDF (reference sequence). The CDR3 coding sequence is TGTGCCACCAGCAGGGGGACTAGATCAGATACGCAGTATTTT. Translating gives CATSRGTRSDTQYF.

CDR3 DNA: TGTGCCAGCAGCGATACAGGTGCTGGAGAAGCTTTCTTT. Translation: CASSDTGAGEAFF. The V call is TRBV13, the J call TRBJ1-1; D perhaps matches TRBD1 (5 bases). Germline lookup yields CDR1 PRHDT and CDR2 FYEKMQ (reference sequence). The CDR3 is 13 residues long. Trimming took off 5 bases at V and 8 bases at J, with 15 bases between the two ends.

CDR3 DNA: TGCAGCGTTGAAGAAATCGGGGCTGGGGCCAACGTCCTGACTTTC. Its translation is CSVEEIGAGANVLTF. The chain employs TRBV29-1 and TRBJ2-6; weak D call: TRBD2 (5 bases). The CDR3 totals 15 residues. V lost 0 bases and J lost 2, with 8 bases in between. Germline values: CDR1 SQVTM, CDR2 ANQGSEA. The complete variable domain, with remaining parts taken from reference TRBV29-1 and TRBJ2-6, reads SAVISQKPSRDICQRGTSLTIQCQVDSQVTMMFWYRQQPGQSLTLIATANQGSEATYESGFVIDKFPISRPNLTFSTLTVSNMSPEDSSIYLCSVEEIGAGANVLTFGAGSRLTVL.

This sequence joins TRBV28 and TRBJ1-1; 12 bases are shared with TRBD1. Germline assignment: CDR1 MDHEN and CDR2 SYDVKM. The V gene end was trimmed by 3 bases and the J gene end by 1 base; junction bases not matched to a gene: 6. The CDR3 is made up of 17 amino acids. CDR3 bases: TGTGCCAGCAGTTTTGCGGGACAGGGGGCCTGGAACACTGAAGCTTTCTTT. Its protein product is CASSFAGQGAWNTEAFF.

The chain is built from TRBV6-1 and TRBJ2-1; D gene uncertain. Trimming shortened V by 2 bases and J by 7 bases, and 21 bases separated the two germline ends. CDR1 MNHNS and CDR2 SASEGT come from the germline V gene. The length of the CDR3 is 17 residues. The CDR3 nucleotides read TGTGCCAGCAGTGAAATGTTTATCCGCCGCTGGCCTAATGAGCAGTTCTTC. Amino acid sequence: CASSEMFIRRWPNEQFF.

The gene calls are TRBV4-1 and TRBJ2-1; TRBD2 agrees at 12 bases. The CDR3 loop spans 19 amino acids. V was clipped by 5 bases and J by 8 bases; unmatched bases: 19. Germline lookup yields CDR1 MGHRA and CDR2 YSYEKL. CDR3 nucleotides: TGCGCCAGCAGCGGAAGAATCGGACTAGCGGGAAACCAGAAGGATGAGCAGTTCTTC. It specifies CASSGRIGLAGNQKDEQFF.

The chain recombines TRBV5-1 with TRBJ2-7; 7 bases match TRBD2. CDR3 length: 14 residues. Germline V gives CDR1 SGHRS, CDR2 YFSETQ. V was pared by 0 bases and J by 4 bases, with 4 bases of the junction left unmatched. This CDR3 reads CASSLGLATYEQYF. CDR3 in DNA: TGCGCCAGCAGCTTGGGACTAGCAACTTACGAGCAGTACTTC.

The chain carries TRBV28 and TRBJ1-1; a weak D match, TRBD1 (5 bases). This CDR3 region has 11 residues. V lost 8 bases to trimming and J lost 4 bases, with 8 bases between them. Germline CDR1 MDHEN, CDR2 SYDVKM. The CDR3 is CASGGGTEAFF. The CDR3, as DNA: TGTGCCAGCGGGGGGGGCACTGAAGCTTTCTTT.

This clone was seen a handful of times. The chain joins TRBV6-5 to TRBJ1-3; D remains unclear. With 5 bases removed from V and 2 bases from J, the gap between germline ends came to 10 bases. The germline gives CDR1 MNHEY, CDR2 SVGAGI. This CDR3 comprises 14 residues. The CDR3 region is CASSRRVAGNTIYF. The CDR3, as DNA: TGTGCCAGCAGTCGCCGGGTGGCTGGAAACACCATATATTTT.

This CDR3 is CASSLGGWDGELFF. In nucleotides, the CDR3 is TGTGCCAGCAGCCTCGGGGGGTGGGACGGGGAGCTGTTTTTT. The chain joins TRBV6-1 to TRBJ2-2; 7 positions agree with TRBD2. The V and J ends lost 6 bases and 7 bases, in that order; junction bases with no gene match: 8. Germline V CDR1 and CDR2: MNHNS, SASEGT. The CDR3 length is 14 residues.

Written as DNA, the CDR3 is TGTGCCAGCAGCCGTGATGCGGGAAGCGGCTACACCTTC. Its translation: CASSRDAGSGYTF. V gene TRBV5-4 combines with J gene TRBJ1-2, with unresolved D. From germline, CDR1 is SGHNT and CDR2 YYREEE (reference sequence). The V end lost 4 bases, the J end lost 8 bases, and 15 bases lay between the germline ends. This CDR3 contains 13 residues.

The sample holds a few counts of this clone. This chain uses TRBV11-3 with TRBJ1-1; D unclear. Germline-derived CDR1 and CDR2 are SGHNT and YENEEA. The V and J ends lost 4 bases and 0 bases respectively, with 6 bases between them. The CDR3 covers 13 residues. CDR3 loop: CASSSFMNTEAFF. DNA for the CDR3: TGTGCCAGCAGCTCTTTTATGAACACTGAAGCTTTCTTT.

This clone was seen a few times. CDR3 protein: CASRRETQEAEAFF. The CDR3 bases are TGTGCCAGCAGACGAGAGACCCAGGAGGCTGAAGCTTTCTTT. This chain uses TRBV27 with TRBJ1-1; D is uncertain. V dropped 6 bases and J dropped 6 bases, with 17 bases sitting between them. The germline V gene encodes CDR1 MNHEY and CDR2 SMNVEV (reference sequence). CDR3 size: 14 residues.

The chain carries TRBV7-6 and TRBJ1-1; tentative D call: TRBD1 (5 bases). Germline V CDR1 and CDR2: SGHVS, FNYEAQ. The CDR3 spans 14 residues. The V and J ends lost 5 bases and 1 base respectively, with 11 bases between them. In nucleotides, the CDR3 is TGTGCCAGCAGCACACCCCAGGGGAACACTGAAGCTTTCTTT. As protein: CASSTPQGNTEAFF.

The chain links TRBV6-5 to TRBJ2-1; D gene uncertain. The germline V and J ends were trimmed by 4 bases and 3 bases, with 10 bases remaining between them. Germline V lookup: CDR1 MNHEY, CDR2 SVGAGI. This CDR3 is 14 amino acids long. Here the CDR3 reads CASSSTTHYNEQFF. CDR3 nucleotides: TGTGCCAGCAGTTCCACGACACACTACAATGAGCAGTTCTTC.

The V call is TRBV30, the J call TRBJ2-1; 12 bases match TRBD2. This CDR3 is 12 amino acids long. Germline V gene lookup returns CDR1 GTSNPN and CDR2 SVGIG (reference sequence). With V trimmed by 4 bases and J by 13 bases, 5 bases remained unmatched. The chain's CDR3 is CAWTPTSGSQFF. The DNA of the CDR3 is TGTGCCTGGACCCCGACTAGCGGGAGTCAGTTCTTC.

The rearrangement joins TRBV28 to TRBJ2-5; D remains unclear. Trimming shortened V by 0 bases and J by 5 bases, and 10 bases separated the two germline ends. The CDR3 has 14 amino acids. Germline CDR1 reads MDHEN; CDR2 reads SYDVKM. The CDR3 bases are TGTGCCAGCAGTTTATGGCCCAAACAGGAGACCCAGTACTTC. It specifies CASSLWPKQETQYF.

The chain combines TRBV15 with TRBJ2-7; tentative D call: TRBD1 (5 bases). The CDR3 length is 14 residues. V was trimmed by 7 bases and J by 5 bases, leaving 18 bases between them. CDR1 is LNHNV, CDR2 YYDKDF, per germline (reference sequence). CDR3 coding DNA: TGTGCCACCAACTCAGGGCGAAAGTCCCACGAGCAGTACTTC. Residues: CATNSGRKSHEQYF.

This chain joins TRBV6-1 and TRBJ2-2; possible D gene TRBD2, 6 bases. V lost 8 bases and J lost 3, with 7 bases in between. CDR3 length: 12 amino acids. The germline V gene encodes CDR1 MNHNS and CDR2 SASEGT. CDR3 amino acids: CASERDTGELFF. The CDR3 nucleotides are TGTGCCAGCGAGCGGGACACCGGGGAGCTGTTTTTT.